The present T cell receptor (beta chain) was sequenced within a study of tumor-infiltrating lymphocytes in primary liver carcinoma. A constant-region primer served to make TCR beta cDNA from about 490 ng total RNA. Sequencing libraries for TCR beta derived from three nested multiplex PCR rounds that used slightly modified ARM-PCR. TCRdb used MiXCR to reprocess the multiplex PCR reads, holding one entry per CDR3 protein. The sample has a few hundred thousand distinct CDR3 sequences, almost 60% seen once. Concerning this clonotype: As the CDR3 is not closed by the conserved phenylalanine or tryptophan, this likely results from a read error.

Germline DNA was also extracted, with blood RNA taken from unsorted whole blood. The sequencing sample was made of peripheral blood. The TCR sequence derives from a woman in her thirties with primary liver carcinoma and hepatitis B virus infection.

CDR3 nucleotide sequence: TGTGCCAGCAGCGCCCGGAGACCTTTGGACACTGAAGCTTTCCTT. It translates to CASSARRPLDTEAFL. The gene calls are TRBV11-1 and TRBJ1-1; no firm D call. The CDR3 extends over 15 amino acids. The V end lost 5 bases, the J end lost 3 bases, and 16 bases lay between the germline ends. The germline gives CDR1 SGHAT, CDR2 FQDESV (reference sequence).